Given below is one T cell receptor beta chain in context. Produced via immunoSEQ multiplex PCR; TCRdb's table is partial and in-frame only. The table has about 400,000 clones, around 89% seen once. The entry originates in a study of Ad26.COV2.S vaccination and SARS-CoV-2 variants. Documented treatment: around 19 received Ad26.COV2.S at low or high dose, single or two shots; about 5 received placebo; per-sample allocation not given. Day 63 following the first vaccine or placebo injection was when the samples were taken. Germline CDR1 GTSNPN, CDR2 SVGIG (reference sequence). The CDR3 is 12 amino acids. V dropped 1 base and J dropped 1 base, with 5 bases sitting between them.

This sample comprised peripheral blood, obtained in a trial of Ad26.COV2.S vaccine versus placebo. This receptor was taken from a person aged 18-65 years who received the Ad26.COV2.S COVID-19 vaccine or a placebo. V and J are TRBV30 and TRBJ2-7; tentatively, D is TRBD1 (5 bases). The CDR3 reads CAWSEGSYEQYF. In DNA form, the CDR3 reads TGTGCCTGGAGTGAGGGGTCCTACGAGCAGTACTTC.